This T cell receptor (beta chain) was sequenced during a study of molecular identifiers for immune sequencing clone quantification. Study-wide results and limits: The share of molecules held by clones above 20 RNA copies was over 99% in effector cells and under 1% in naive cells.

Sequencing libraries of naive CD8 cells derived from approximately 20,000 to 1,000,000 sorted cells with 10%, 30% or 50% RNA. Using a CD8+CD4-CCR7+CD45RA+ phenotype, naive CD8 T cells were sorted. There are 16 residues in the CDR3. Germline loops: CDR1 SGHAT, CDR2 FQNNGV. V lost 2 bases and J lost 4; bases outside the gene matches: 6. Turning to this clonotype: The antigen is not known. A clone one base away is much larger, so this may be a read error.

As previously described, bulk TCR libraries were made using listed TCR primers. TCRdb recomputed calls from the PCR reads with MiXCR, one row per CDR3 protein. The sample consists of about 640,000 distinct CDR3 sequences, 20% of them appearing once. The receptor's source is a human donor in good health. Some libraries in this study had Jurkat cell RNA spiked in. The V gene is TRBV11-2, the J gene TRBJ2-3; the match to TRBD2 covers 10 bases. Sequencing was performed on naive CD8+ T cells from blood, with Jurkat cell RNA spiked in. The subset: FACS-sorted CD8+CD4-CCR7+CD45RA+ naive T cells. In nucleotides, the CDR3 is TGTGCCAGCAGCTTAAGCCTAGCGGGAGAGGCAGATACGCAGTATTTT. It specifies CASSLSLAGEADTQYF.